This TCR beta chain derives from a study of blood T cell repertoires in COVID-19. TCRdb keeps only in-frame clones here, not all; method: immunoSEQ multiplex PCR. This table has about 530,000 clones, 85% to 90% appearing once. CDR3 length equals 14 residues. V dropped 3 bases and J dropped 3 bases, with 12 bases sitting between them. Germline V gene sequence: CDR1 SGHRS, CDR2 YFSETQ. Specimen: peripheral blood. This clonotype was obtained from a woman aged 45-65 years with COVID-19, enrolled during active disease. The V gene is TRBV5-1, the J gene TRBJ2-5; D is perhaps TRBD1 (8 bases). The CDR3 reads CASSSTGGEETQYF. In nucleotides, the CDR3 is TGCGCCAGCAGCTCCACAGGGGGGGAAGAGACCCAGTACTTC.